This T cell receptor (beta chain) is drawn from a study of cytomegalovirus exposure and HLA in healthy donors. Findings of the study overall: Generally TCR sequences proved uncommon, though certain public TCRs appeared in numerous donors. It was about 180 TCR beta chains that were listed as cytomegalovirus-associated. First-cohort TCR clusters tended to co-occur in the roughly 120 validation repertoires, a later analysis found.

Concerning this clone: Its antigen is still unknown.

CDR1 and CDR2 (germline): SGDLS, YYNGEE. V shed 3 bases and J shed 7 bases, with 10 bases lying between them. CDR3 size: 13 residues. The protocol was immunoSEQ multiplex PCR, while the TCRdb copy is restricted to in-frame clones and leaves out a portion. This sample carries roughly 310,000 clones, 70% to 90% of them seen once, and the ten largest clones take approximately 0.96%. This sequence originates from a man aged 25-40 years in good health and CMV-seronegative. The gene calls are TRBV9 and TRBJ2-2; D not certain. Sequencing was performed on PBMCs. The CDR3 sequence is CASSAPVRGELFF. CDR3 bases: TGTGCCAGCAGCGCTCCGGTCCGCGGGGAGCTGTTTTTT. The full variable domain, with the rest looked up from reference TRBV9 and TRBJ2-2, is DSGVTQTPKHLITATGQRVTLRCSPRSGDLSVYWYQQSLDQGLQFLIQYYNGEERAKGNILERFSAQQFPDLHSELNLSSLELGDSALYFCASSAPVRGELFFGEGSRLTVL.